The 3 T cell receptor beta chains listed next were all sequenced from one sample in a study of control samples from healthy donors and cancer patients. Clones were read by immunoSEQ multiplex PCR, and TCRdb kept only the in-frame ones, dropping some. The sample consists of 100,000 to 150,000 clones, around nine tenths of them appearing once. The sequenced sample consisted of blood. These receptors all come from a man aged 25-45 years in good health.

V usage is TRBV6-6 and J usage is TRBJ1-2; D gene unclear. The CDR3 consists of 12 residues. In germline, CDR1 is MNHNY, CDR2 SVGAGI (reference sequence). V was pared by 10 bases and J by 1 base, with 10 bases between. The CDR3 is CATRHNNYGYTF. CDR3 DNA sequence: TGTGCCACCCGACACAATAACTATGGCTACACCTTC.

This clone was picked up one time. The rearrangement links TRBV10-3 to TRBJ2-1; 8 bases agree with TRBD2. Germline V gene data show CDR1 as ENHRY and CDR2 as SYGVKD. Trimming cost V 7 bases and J 0 bases; bases outside gene matches: 5. CDR3 length: 15 residues. In DNA, the CDR3 is TGTGCCATCAATAGCGGGGCAACCTCCTACAATGAGCAGTTCTTC. This encodes CAINSGATSYNEQFF.

The DNA of the CDR3 is TGTGCCACCAGCAGGGACGCCTACAACTCCTACGAGCAGTACGTC. The encoded protein is CATSRDAYNSYEQYV. The chain employs TRBV15 and TRBJ2-7; no reliable D call. The CDR3 length is 15 residues. From germline, CDR1 is LNHNV and CDR2 YYDKDF (reference sequence). Trimming took 3 bases from V and 0 from J, leaving 12 bases between them.